The T cell receptor beta chain under discussion was sequenced for a study of blood T cell repertoires in COVID-19 (dated by TCRdb to about 2020). For the wider study: Samples covering the acute and convalescent phases of COVID-19 were provided by collaborators in the United States, Italy and Spain. Where HLA class I and class II types were available, the types were taken from metadata supplied by the sample provider, not from assay-based typing. Deeply sampled blood TCRbeta repertoires from subjects exposed to, actively infected with, or recovered from COVID-19 were included in the dataset. Nearly every sample came with metadata listing a de-identified subject ID, COVID-19 status, age in years and sex. A freely available public database, intended as a resource for researchers studying the immune response to SARS-CoV-2, is where the repertoires were released. The prospective study material was composed of cDNA or gDNA derived from T cells, B-cell-depleted T cells, or PBMCs. Samples came from the ongoing ImmuneRACE study (first 160 participants) plus 1,254 subjects from 6 global collaborators.

This clone was counted only a few times. The clone's antigen remains unknown. No base qualities exist here, and no much larger clone lies one base off it. One collaborating source in Seattle enrolled patients while the patients were actively infected and followed the patients over time throughout the course of disease. The collaborating institutions used their own protocols to collect whole blood in K2EDTA tubes. Collaborator samples were shipped for TCRbeta analysis as frozen whole blood, isolated PBMCs, or DNA extracted from either sample type. On the study overall, not on this receptor specifically: How much clinical and demographic metadata was included differed by source and by participant, and the metadata was provided uncurated.

TCRbeta CDR3 regions were amplified from genomic DNA using the immunoSEQ Assay, a bias-controlled multiplex PCR. The authors' pipeline ran thus. The number of nucleated cells in each sample was estimated from the amplification of reference gene primers within the assay. To quantify the absolute abundance of each unique TCRbeta CDR3 rearrangement, sequence reads were collapsed and filtered. For each sample, productive Simpson clonality was calculated by taking the square root of Simpson's diversity index across productive rearrangements. Sourced from immuneACCESS, this table was stored by TCRdb with only in-frame sequences that have V and J called. A share of the clones is absent; for the studies checked, an unresolved V gene accounts for under half, and the remainder has no known explanation. V, J and clone size are those of that table, while D and trimming were read from the DNA. The sample data list fewer than 200,000 clones, and 70% to 90% of these were observed just once. The leading ten clones occupy less than 3.5% of the sample.

Specimen: peripheral blood. This TCR came from a woman of 80 years or more with COVID-19, enrolled during active disease.

The CDR3 sequence is CASSIGTFTGANVLTF. The sequence in DNA is TGTGCCAGTAGTATAGGGACATTTACCGGGGCCAACGTCCTGACTTTC. The sequence joins TRBV19 to TRBJ2-6; the D gene is perhaps TRBD1, from 5 matching bases. V is clipped by 1 base and J by 4 bases, and the sequence between their germline boundaries is 11 bases long. From its cysteine to its phenylalanine, the CDR3 spans 16 amino acids. CDR3 DNA is the only sequence kept; it has 48 bases, read in frame from the first base. The CDR1 and CDR2 encoded by the germline V gene (reference sequence) are LNHDA and SQIVND.